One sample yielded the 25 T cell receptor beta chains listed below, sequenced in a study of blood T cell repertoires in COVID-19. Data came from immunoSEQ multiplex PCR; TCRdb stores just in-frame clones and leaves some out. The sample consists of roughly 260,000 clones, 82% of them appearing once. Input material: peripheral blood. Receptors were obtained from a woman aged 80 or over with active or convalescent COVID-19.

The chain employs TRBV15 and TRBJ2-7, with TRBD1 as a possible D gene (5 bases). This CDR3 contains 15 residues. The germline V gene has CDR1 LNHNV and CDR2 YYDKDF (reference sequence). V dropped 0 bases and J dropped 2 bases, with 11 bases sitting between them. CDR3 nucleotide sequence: TGTGCCACCAGCAGAGACCAGAGCAGGGCCTACGAGCAGTACTTC. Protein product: CATSRDQSRAYEQYF. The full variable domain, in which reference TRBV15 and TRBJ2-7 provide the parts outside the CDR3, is DAMVIQNPRYQVTQFGKPVTLSCSQTLNHNVMYWYQQKSSQAPKLLFHYYDKDFNNEADTPDNFQSRRPNTSFCFLDIRSPGLGDTAMYLCATSRDQSRAYEQYFGPGTRLTVT.

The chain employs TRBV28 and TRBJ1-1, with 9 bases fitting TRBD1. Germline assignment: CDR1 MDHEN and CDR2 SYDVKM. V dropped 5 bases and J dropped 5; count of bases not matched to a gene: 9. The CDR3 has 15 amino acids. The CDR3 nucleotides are TGTGCCAGCAGTATCCCGGGACAGGGCGTGACTGAAGCTTTCTTT. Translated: CASSIPGQGVTEAFF.

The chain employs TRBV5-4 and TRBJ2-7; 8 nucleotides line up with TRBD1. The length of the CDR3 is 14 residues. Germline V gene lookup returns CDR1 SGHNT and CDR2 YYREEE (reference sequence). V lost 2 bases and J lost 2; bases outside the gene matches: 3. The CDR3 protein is CASSFYRGTYEQYF. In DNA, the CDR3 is TGTGCCAGCAGCTTCTACAGGGGGACCTACGAGCAGTACTTC.

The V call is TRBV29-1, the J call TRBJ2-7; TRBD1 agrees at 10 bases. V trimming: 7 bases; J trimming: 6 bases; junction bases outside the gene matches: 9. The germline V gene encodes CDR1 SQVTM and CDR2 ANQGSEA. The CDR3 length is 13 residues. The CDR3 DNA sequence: TGCAGCGCTCGGAGGGACAGGGGTTCCGAGCAGTACTTC. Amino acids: CSARRDRGSEQYF.

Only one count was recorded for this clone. This CDR3 reads CASRAIGRTGNYGYTF. DNA of the CDR3: TGTGCCAGCAGGGCCATCGGCAGAACAGGGAACTATGGCTACACCTTC. The chain uses TRBV7-9 and TRBJ1-2; the D gene is possibly TRBD1 (6 bases). The CDR3 is 16 amino acids. Germline CDR1 and CDR2: SEHNR and FQNEAQ (reference sequence). Trimming stripped 6 bases from V and 2 bases from J, with 19 bases between.

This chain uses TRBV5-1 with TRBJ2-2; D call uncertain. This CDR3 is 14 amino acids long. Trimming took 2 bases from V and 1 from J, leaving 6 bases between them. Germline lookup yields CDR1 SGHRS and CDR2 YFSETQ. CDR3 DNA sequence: TGCGCCAGCAGCTTATTAGAGAACACCGGGGAGCTGTTTTTT. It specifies CASSLLENTGELFF.

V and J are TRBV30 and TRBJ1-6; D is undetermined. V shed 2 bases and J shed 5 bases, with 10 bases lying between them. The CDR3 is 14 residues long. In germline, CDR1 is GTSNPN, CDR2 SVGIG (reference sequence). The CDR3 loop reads CAWSRNSNNSPLHF. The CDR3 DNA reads TGTGCCTGGAGTCGTAACAGCAATAATTCACCCCTCCACTTT.

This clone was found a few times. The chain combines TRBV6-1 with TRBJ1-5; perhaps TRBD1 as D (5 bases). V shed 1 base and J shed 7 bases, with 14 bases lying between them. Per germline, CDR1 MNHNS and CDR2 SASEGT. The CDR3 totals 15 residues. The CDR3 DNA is TGTGCCAGCAGTGAAGGAGCGGGGCCGACCCAGCCCCAGCATTTT. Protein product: CASSEGAGPTQPQHF.

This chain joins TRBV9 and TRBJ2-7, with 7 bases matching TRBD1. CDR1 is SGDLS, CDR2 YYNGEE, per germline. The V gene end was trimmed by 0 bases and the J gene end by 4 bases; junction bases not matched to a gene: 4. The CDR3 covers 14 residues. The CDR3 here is CASSVGQGVYEQYF. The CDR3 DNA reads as TGTGCCAGCAGCGTAGGTCAGGGGGTTTACGAGCAGTACTTC.

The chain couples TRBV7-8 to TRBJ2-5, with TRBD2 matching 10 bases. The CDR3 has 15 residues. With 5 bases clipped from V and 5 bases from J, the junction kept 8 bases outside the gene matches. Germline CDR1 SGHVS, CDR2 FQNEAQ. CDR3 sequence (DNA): TGTGCCAGCAGCACATCCGGGACTAGCGCGGAGACCCAGTACTTC. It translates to CASSTSGTSAETQYF.

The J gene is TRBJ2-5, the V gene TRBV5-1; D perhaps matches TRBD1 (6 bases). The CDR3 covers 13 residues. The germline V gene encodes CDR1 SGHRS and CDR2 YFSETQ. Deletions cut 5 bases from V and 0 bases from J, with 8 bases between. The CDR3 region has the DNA TGCGCCAGCAGTAGACAGGACCAAGAGACCCAGTACTTC. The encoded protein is CASSRQDQETQYF.

DNA for the CDR3: TGTGCCAGCAGCTTATCCTCCGGAGGAACCGGGGAGCTGTTTTTT. Residues: CASSLSSGGTGELFF. The chain carries TRBV11-2 and TRBJ2-2, with a tentative D call TRBD2 (5 bases). V lost 2 bases and J 5 bases, leaving 12 bases between the germline ends. The CDR3 has 15 amino acids. Germline V gene sequence: CDR1 SGHAT, CDR2 FQNNGV.

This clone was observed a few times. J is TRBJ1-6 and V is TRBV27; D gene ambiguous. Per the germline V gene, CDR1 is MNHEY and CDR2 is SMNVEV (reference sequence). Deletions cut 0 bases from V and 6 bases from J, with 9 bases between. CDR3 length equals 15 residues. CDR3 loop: CASSLSEPFNSPLHF. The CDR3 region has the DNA TGTGCCAGCAGTTTATCGGAGCCGTTTAATTCACCCCTCCACTTT.

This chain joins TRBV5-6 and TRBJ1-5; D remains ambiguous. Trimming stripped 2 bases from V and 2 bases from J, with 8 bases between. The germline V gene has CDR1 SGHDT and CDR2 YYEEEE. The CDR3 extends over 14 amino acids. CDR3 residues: CASSFWAGNQPQHF. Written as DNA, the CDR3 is TGTGCCAGCAGCTTTTGGGCAGGCAATCAGCCCCAGCATTTT.

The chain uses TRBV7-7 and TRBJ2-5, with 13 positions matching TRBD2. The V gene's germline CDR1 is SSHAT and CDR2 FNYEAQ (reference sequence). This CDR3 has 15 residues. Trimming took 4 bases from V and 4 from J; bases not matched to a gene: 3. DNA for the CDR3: TGTGCCAGCAGCTCACTAGCGGGGGGGAGAGAGACCCAGTACTTC. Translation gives CASSSLAGGRETQYF.

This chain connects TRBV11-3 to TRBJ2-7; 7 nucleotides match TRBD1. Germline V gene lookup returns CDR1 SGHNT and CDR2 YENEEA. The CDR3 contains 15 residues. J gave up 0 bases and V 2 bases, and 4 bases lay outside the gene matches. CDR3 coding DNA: TGTGCCAGCAGCTTATCAGGGACAGTCTCCTACGAGCAGTACTTC. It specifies CASSLSGTVSYEQYF.

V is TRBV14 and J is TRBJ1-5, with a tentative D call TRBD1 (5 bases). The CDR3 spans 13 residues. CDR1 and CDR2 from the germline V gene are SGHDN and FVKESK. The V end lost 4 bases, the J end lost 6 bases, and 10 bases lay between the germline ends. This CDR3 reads CASSRGGGQPQHF. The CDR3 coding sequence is TGTGCCAGCAGCCGGGGGGGAGGTCAGCCCCAGCATTTT.

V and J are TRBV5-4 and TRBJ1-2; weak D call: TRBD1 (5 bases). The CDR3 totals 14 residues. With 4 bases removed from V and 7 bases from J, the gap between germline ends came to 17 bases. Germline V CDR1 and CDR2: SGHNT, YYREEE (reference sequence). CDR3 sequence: CASSREAGFAGYTF. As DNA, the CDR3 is TGTGCCAGCAGCCGGGAGGCAGGGTTTGCTGGCTACACCTTC.

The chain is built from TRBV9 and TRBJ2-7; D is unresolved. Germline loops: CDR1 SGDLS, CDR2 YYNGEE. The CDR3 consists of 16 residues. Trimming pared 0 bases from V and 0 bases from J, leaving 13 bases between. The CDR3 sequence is CASSVADRYSSYEQYF. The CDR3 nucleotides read TGTGCCAGCAGCGTAGCTGACCGTTACAGCTCCTACGAGCAGTACTTC.

The CDR3 nucleotides read TGTGCCAGCAGTTTATCGGGGGGTTGGAATCAGCCCCAGCATTTT. Its translation is CASSLSGGWNQPQHF. This chain uses TRBV28 with TRBJ1-5; D possibly corresponds to TRBD1 (5 bases). CDR1 is MDHEN and CDR2 is SYDVKM in the germline V gene. V shed 1 base and J shed 4 bases, with 11 bases lying between them. The CDR3 covers 15 residues. The variable domain in full, with the rest retrieved from reference TRBV28 and TRBJ1-5, is DVKVTQSSRYLVKRTGEKVFLECVQDMDHENMFWYRQDPGLGLRLIYFSYDVKMKEKGDIPEGYSVSREKKERFSLILESASTNQTSMYLCASSLSGGWNQPQHFGDGTRLSIL.

DNA for the CDR3: TGTGCCAGCAGCATTGGACAGGGTGGTCATGAAAAACTGTTTTTT. Protein product: CASSIGQGGHEKLFF. V usage is TRBV5-4 and J usage is TRBJ1-4; 8 bases align to TRBD1. J gave up 6 bases and V 4 bases, and 8 bases lay outside the gene matches. This CDR3 contains 15 residues. Germline V gene lookup returns CDR1 SGHNT and CDR2 YYREEE (reference sequence).

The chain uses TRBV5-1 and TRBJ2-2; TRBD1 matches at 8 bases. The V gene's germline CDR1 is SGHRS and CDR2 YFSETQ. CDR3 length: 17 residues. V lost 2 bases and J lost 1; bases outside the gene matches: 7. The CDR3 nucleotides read TGCGCCAGCAGCTTTATCACCGGGACAGGGAACACCGGGGAGCTGTTTTTT. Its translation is CASSFITGTGNTGELFF.

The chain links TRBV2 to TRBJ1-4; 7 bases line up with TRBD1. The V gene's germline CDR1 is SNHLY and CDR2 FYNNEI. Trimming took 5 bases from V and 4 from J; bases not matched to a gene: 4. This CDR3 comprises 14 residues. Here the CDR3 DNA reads TGTGCCAGCAGTAAACAGGGGCTTAATGAAAAACTGTTTTTT. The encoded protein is CASSKQGLNEKLFF.

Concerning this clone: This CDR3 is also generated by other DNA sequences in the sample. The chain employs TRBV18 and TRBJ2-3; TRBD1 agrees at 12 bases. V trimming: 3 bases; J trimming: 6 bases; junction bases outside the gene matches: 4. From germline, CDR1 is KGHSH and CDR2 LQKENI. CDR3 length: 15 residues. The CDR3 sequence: CASSPGTGGRDTQYF. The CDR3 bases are TGTGCCAGCTCACCCGGGACAGGGGGCCGGGATACGCAGTATTTT.

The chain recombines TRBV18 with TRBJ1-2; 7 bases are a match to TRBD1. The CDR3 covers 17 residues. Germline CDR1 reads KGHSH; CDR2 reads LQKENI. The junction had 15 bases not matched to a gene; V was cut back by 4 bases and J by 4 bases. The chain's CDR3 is CASSLGQVGQSSYGYTF. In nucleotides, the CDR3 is TGTGCCAGCTCACTAGGACAGGTCGGGCAATCAAGCTATGGCTACACCTTC.